The entry that follows covers one T cell receptor beta chain sequence. The antigen it recognizes is unknown. Base qualities are not at hand, and no much larger clone is one base apart. In total, approximately 610 healthy bone marrow donors made up the cohort. At the time of sampling, all cohort members were nominally healthy, though unrecorded immune exposures were likely present. The donor tested CMV seronegative, placing the donor among the approximately 360 seronegative members of the cohort. Every donor gave a peripheral blood sample, and the peripheral blood mononuclear cells from that sample were used for TCR beta sequencing. Genomic DNA extraction from the blood cell samples was performed with the Qiagen DNeasy Blood Extraction Kit. This sample is part of a study of cytomegalovirus exposure and HLA in healthy donors (TCRdb year 2017). For context, the study as a whole: An earlier analysis of approximately 640 of the donors reported 276 Gb of sequence data and 100 million to 140 million unique TCR beta sequences from about 200 million T cells. Roughly 300 gigabases of sequencing data and around 85 million unique TCR sequences made up an early release that covered nearly 650 HLA-typed donors. The genetic ancestry cluster associated with self-reported Caucasian donors included approximately 85% of the 398 genotyped donors. The study was designed to test whether signatures of past pathogen exposure could be identified by cataloging public T cell receptors. The T cell repertoires of several hundred subjects were profiled by immunosequencing and related to cytomegalovirus serostatus. Besides the first cohort of around 670 subjects, a separate validation cohort made up of 90 to 150 different subjects was used. To predict cytomegalovirus infection status, the study combined high-throughput TCR immunosequencing, statistical association of individual TCRs with disease status, and machine learning. A later analysis re-examined previously published TCR beta repertoires from over 500 donors and added high-resolution HLA genotyping to investigate patterns of TCR occurrence. Rather than using new phenotypic data, the later analysis identified candidate immune exposures from TCR beta sequences and from how often those sequences occurred across donors. An earlier analysis of approximately 500 of the donors applied high-throughput TCR beta sequencing to assess whether each TCR beta V gene segment acted as functional or pseudogenic. Donor age, sex, ethnicity and CMV serostatus were compiled alongside the repertoire data. A later genetic analysis used genome-wide SNP genotypes for about 55% of the 666 donors, treating that subset as a discovery cohort. All discovery cohort repertoires had been generated using a single sequencing platform. Both class I and class II loci were covered by HLA typing, at four-digit resolution. The number of donors typed differed by locus, with about 629-630 for A, B, C, DRB1 and DQB1, 522 for DQA1, approximately 580 for DPA1, and over 400 for DPB1. Four to six DR-DQ haplotypes were handled as single units for association and clustering, since linkage in the cohort was strong. Among around 400 genotyped donors of the cohort, an average of approximately 250,000 unique TCR beta nucleotide sequences were sequenced per donor, around a sixth of them non-productive. Overall study results and their limits: A later analysis associated about 17,000 TCR beta sequences with specific HLA alleles at a false discovery rate of 0.05. Roughly 17 rarely observed V segments, including chromosome 9 orphons, were excluded from the earlier analysis of just under 600 of the donors because counts were too low. According to the authors, the approach could potentially be generalized to other disease states and immunological phenotypes. The study listed 164 TCR beta chains as associated with cytomegalovirus. Some IMGT-functional V segments, including TRBV6-2 and TRBV6-3, could not be distinguished by the 87-base-pair reads and were therefore excluded. For the cohort, immune exposure information was limited to CMV serostatus. Linkage disequilibrium might explain the correlated functional status among segregating V segments, but an unknown experimental factor could not be excluded. A later analysis found that HLA-associated TCR beta chains were more clonally expanded and had lower generation probabilities than equally common non-associated chains. Most TCR sequences were observed very rarely across donors, whereas some public TCRs were present in many individuals. According to a later analysis, TCR association rates differed among HLA loci, with DRB1 alleles showing the most associated TCRs and HLA-C alleles showing the fewest. The sequencing pipeline was judged likely to have produced a cluster of highly shared sequence variants as a technical artifact. Most CMV-associated TCR beta chains appeared to be HLA-restricted in a later analysis, and the HLA associations seemed to be driven largely by CMV exposure. In a later analysis, several top co-occurrence clusters were reported to appear linked to parvovirus B19, influenza, CMV and Epstein-Barr virus. In a later genetic analysis, a missense DCLRE1C variant was associated with V-gene and J-gene trimming of TCR beta chains, and the association was replicated in an independent cohort. A few of the identified cytomegalovirus-associated TCR beta chains were confirmed in vitro to be specific for cytomegalovirus antigens. According to a later genetic analysis, donors in an Asian-associated ancestry cluster had fewer N-insertions in productive TCRs than the approximately 630-donor mean. The classifier was reported to diagnose cytomegalovirus status with high specificity and sensitivity in both the original cohort and the validation cohort. In this cohort, only TCR beta chains were sequenced, and detectable features were limited by the absence of alpha or paired-chain data. Sequencing depth was assumed to be roughly uniform across donors in the presence/absence analyses, though that assumption may not hold. A further reported finding was that TCR beta sequences accurately predicted the HLA-A and HLA-B alleles for most subjects in the first cohort. Because some donors lacked HLA typing at each locus, the association tests relied only on the typed subset. Assigning TCR associations to individual alleles was difficult when HLA alleles, especially DR and DQ, strongly co-occurred. In an earlier analysis of a few hundred of the donors, most TCR beta V segments were observed in productive rearrangements about 87% or about 30% of the time, broadly matching IMGT annotations.

Per the germline V gene (reference sequence), SSHAT is the CDR1 and FNYEAQ is the CDR2. The CDR3 has 12 amino acids, counting the end cysteine and phenylalanine. Solely the CDR3 DNA is kept, with 36 bases framed from the first base. The library was prepared using the immunoSEQ multiplex PCR assay. The multiplex PCR relied on a mix of 60 forward primers for TCR Vbeta segments and 13 reverse primers for TCR Jbeta segments. A multiplex PCR assay on genomic DNA amplified the CDR3 region of rearranged TCR beta genes. The amplified TCR beta libraries were sequenced on the Illumina HiSeq System as 87-base-pair reads. Per the source publication's procedure: A later analysis counted approximately 84 million unique TCR beta chains across the 650 to 800 repertoires, and around 12 million of these chains were shared by at least two donors. Raw reads were error-corrected and collapsed into unique sequences by a nearest-neighbor algorithm in which closely related sequences were merged to remove PCR and sequencing errors. To assign V, D and J gene segments, CDR3 sequences were aligned to IMGT reference sequences. Each retained sequence needed at least a six-nucleotide match to both a V gene segment and a J gene segment. A rearrangement was called productive if the CDR3 had no stop codons and remained in frame with V and J, and every other rearrangement was called non-productive. Following IMGT convention, CDR3 was defined as the stretch from the second conserved V-encoded cysteine up to the conserved J-encoded phenylalanine. The earlier analysis of about 560 of the donors excluded any sequence lacking an unambiguous match to a single V gene segment. In an earlier analysis of about 590 of the donors, a V segment was called functional when productive rearrangements were above 56.7%, and segregating when the standard deviation between donors exceeded 5%. To diagnose cytomegalovirus status from the catalog of TCR beta chain sequences, a statistical classification framework was built. In a later analysis, V and J genes were assigned by comparing TCR nucleotide sequences against IMGT/GENE-DB human TR gene sequences. In a later analysis, CDR3 sequences and most-parsimonious VDJ recombination scenarios were assigned using the TCRdist pipeline. A later analysis defined each TCR beta chain by its CDR3 amino acid sequence plus V-gene family, and excluded reads lacking a unique V-gene family. To address suspected cross-contamination and a sequencing artifact, a later analysis removed some 620 highly shared, low-generation-probability nucleotide sequences. In a later analysis, a clonal expansion index was calculated for each public chain from normalized within-repertoire ranks of inferred template counts. Generation probabilities in a later analysis came from a VDJ recombination model fitted to out-of-frame rearrangements, and those results were checked against IGoR. Hypergeometric tests were used in a later analysis to score TCR-TCR, TCR-HLA and TCR-CMV co-occurrence, with a repertoire-size bias correction applied to the TCR pairs. A later analysis estimated false discovery rates by permuting HLA or CMV assignments 20 times. In a later analysis, co-occurring TCRs were grouped with DBSCAN, and TCRdist sequence similarity was added when clustering was performed within HLA-allele-positive subsets. For co-occurrence clustering, repertoires with fewer than 30,000 or more than 120,000 public chains were excluded, along with several repertoires with anomalous nucleotide sharing. Drawn from immuneACCESS, this table holds only the in-frame rearrangements with V and J called that TCRdb kept. Clones are partly lost; checked studies trace under half to an unresolved V gene and leave the rest unexplained. That table furnishes V, J and clone size, whereas the DNA furnished D and trimming. Present in this sample are 150,000 to 170,000 clones, about 80% of which were seen just once. Clones ranked in the top ten supply 3% to 4% of the sample.

The V and J genes are TRBV7-7 and TRBJ2-2; 7 central nucleotides agree with TRBD2. The clonotype was recovered from a woman aged 40 to 50 in good health and CMV-seronegative. Sequencing was carried out using PBMCs. The CDR3 has the sequence CASGPTSLELFF. The DNA is as follows: TGTGCTAGCGGGCCGACTAGTTTAGAGCTGTTTTTT.